A single sample gave rise to the 2 T cell receptor beta chains below, sequenced in a study of blood T cells in healthy people across ages. Next came a second PCR, run for about 7 to 12 cycles, which used a sample-barcoded 5' primer along with a J-beta primer mix. TCRdb called the 5' RACE reads again in MiXCR, with one record for every CDR3 protein. There are roughly 500,000 distinct CDR3 sequences in the sample; 27% occur only once, and about a fifth lies in the top ten. Material for sequencing was blood. The source is a woman in her sixties or seventies in good health.

There are a few counts of this clonotype. The gene calls are TRBV9 and TRBJ2-4; 11 bases are a match to TRBD1. V lost 2 bases, J lost 2 bases, and 12 bases stayed unmatched. CDR3 length: 19 residues. Germline CDR1 and CDR2: SGDLS and YYNGEE. The CDR3 loop reads CASSVGTGGMGITKNIQYF. The CDR3 DNA follows: TGTGCCAGCAGCGTGGGGACAGGGGGAATGGGAATAACCAAAAACATTCAGTACTTC. The whole variable domain, remainder taken from reference TRBV9 and TRBJ2-4, is DSGVTQTPKHLITATGQRVTLRCSPRSGDLSVYWYQQSLDQGLQFLIQYYNGEERAKGNILERFSAQQFPDLHSELNLSSLELGDSALYFCASSVGTGGMGITKNIQYFGAGTRLSVL.

The chain links TRBV7-2 to TRBJ2-4; D not resolved. The CDR3 is 13 amino acids. Per the germline V gene, CDR1 is SGHTA and CDR2 is FQGNSA. V shed 1 base and J shed 7 bases, with 8 bases lying between them. CDR3 in DNA: TGTGCCAGCAGCTTAGGGGTTTTGAACATTCAGTACTTC. Amino acids: CASSLGVLNIQYF.